This T cell receptor (beta chain) originates from a study of cytomegalovirus exposure and HLA in healthy donors. Primers for the PCR totalled 60 Vbeta and 13 Jbeta. Only in-frame clones appear in the TCRdb table, and some are missing; sequencing was by immunoSEQ multiplex PCR. The table includes some 110,000 clones, 60% to 85% detected once. Trimming pared 2 bases from V and 1 base from J, leaving 12 bases between. The CDR3 totals 16 residues. Germline CDR1 and CDR2: SGHRS and YFSETQ. The chain carries TRBV5-1 and TRBJ2-2, with D possibly matching TRBD2 (5 bases). The sample consisted of PBMCs. The receptor was isolated from a middle-aged man in good health and CMV-seropositive. CDR3 loop: CASSLGIRENTGELFF. For the CDR3, the DNA is TGCGCCAGCAGCTTAGGTATCCGGGAGAACACCGGGGAGCTGTTTTTT.